Each of the 20 T cell receptor beta chains below was sequenced from the same sample in a study of blood T cell repertoires in COVID-19. Sequencing used immunoSEQ multiplex PCR; TCRdb keeps in-frame clones, though not all of them. This table holds under 450,000 clones, approximately 90% found once. The sample taken for sequencing was peripheral blood. The receptors here all came from a woman in her fifties or sixties with COVID-19, enrolled during active disease.

The V and J genes are TRBV3-1 (or the pseudogene TRBV3-2) and TRBJ1-2; unclear D gene. CDR3 length equals 15 residues. Trimming cost V 1 base and J 1 base, with 10 bases left between them. CDR1 and CDR2 (germline): LGHDT, YNNKEL (reference sequence). In nucleotides, the CDR3 is TGTGCCAGCAGCCAAGGTTTGGAGGGTAACTATGGCTACACCTTC. This sequence encodes CASSQGLEGNYGYTF.

As concerns this clone: Other nucleotide sequences from this sample produce the same CDR3. V gene TRBV6-5 combines with J gene TRBJ1-6; D gene unclear. There are 13 residues in the CDR3. Germline V gene sequence: CDR1 MNHEY, CDR2 SVGAGI. V shed 5 bases and J shed 3 bases, with 5 bases lying between them. The CDR3 here is CASSRDYNSPLHF. The CDR3 DNA follows: TGTGCCAGCAGTCGGGACTATAATTCACCCCTCCACTTT.

This chain connects TRBV28 to TRBJ2-3, with 9 bases that match TRBD1. The V gene's germline CDR1 is MDHEN and CDR2 SYDVKM. Trimming cost V 3 bases and J 3 bases; bases outside gene matches: 7. The CDR3 is 16 residues long. CDR3: CASSLGDRELTDTQYF. In nucleotides, the CDR3 is TGTGCCAGCAGTTTGGGGGACAGGGAGTTAACAGATACGCAGTATTTT.

The chain recombines TRBV30 with TRBJ2-1; unclear D gene. The CDR3 has 13 residues. CDR1 and CDR2 (germline): GTSNPN, SVGIG (reference sequence). V lost 3 bases, J lost 0 bases, and 6 bases lay in between. CDR3 DNA sequence: TGTGCCTGGAGGGCCCGCTCCTACAATGAGCAGTTCTTC. Translation: CAWRARSYNEQFF.

This clone was seen a single time. The chain employs TRBV6-5 and TRBJ1-4; a weak D match, TRBD1 (5 bases). The CDR3 has 13 residues. With 6 bases removed from V and 7 bases from J, the gap between germline ends came to 12 bases. The germline CDR1 and CDR2 sequences are MNHEY and SVGAGI. The CDR3 here is CASRDGGSEKLFF. DNA of the CDR3: TGTGCCAGCAGGGATGGGGGGAGTGAAAAACTGTTTTTT.

The gene calls are TRBV5-4 and TRBJ2-3; 7 bases line up with TRBD2. Unmatched junction bases numbered 3, after V lost 0 bases and J lost 2 bases. The CDR3 loop spans 15 amino acids. Looked up from germline, CDR1 is SGHNT and CDR2 is YYREEE (reference sequence). CDR3: CASSLAGRATDTQYF. The DNA of the CDR3 is TGTGCCAGCAGCTTGGCAGGGAGGGCCACAGATACGCAGTATTTT.

This chain's CDR3 is CASSQAAGAGYEQYF. CDR3 bases: TGCGCCAGCAGCCAAGCCGCGGGGGCCGGGTACGAGCAGTACTTC. This rearrangement joins TRBV4-1 to TRBJ2-7; D perhaps matches TRBD2 (7 bases). The V end was cut by 1 base, the J end by 4 bases, with 14 bases between. This CDR3 contains 15 residues. Germline CDR1 MGHRA, CDR2 YSYEKL.

The chain combines TRBV18 with TRBJ1-5, with 7 bases fitting TRBD1. Per the germline V gene, CDR1 is KGHSH and CDR2 is LQKENI. V gave up 4 bases and J gave up 3 bases; unmatched junction bases: 9. This CDR3 has 16 residues. DNA of the CDR3: TGTGCCAGCTCACGGGATGTTGGGACAGTCAATCAGCCCCAGCATTTT. Translating gives CASSRDVGTVNQPQHF.

The chain couples TRBV18 to TRBJ2-2; D is undetermined. Germline CDR1 KGHSH, CDR2 LQKENI. The CDR3 is 13 amino acids. V was pared by 5 bases and J by 3 bases, with 7 bases between. This CDR3 is CASSTTDTGELFF. CDR3 sequence (DNA): TGTGCCAGCTCAACCACGGACACCGGGGAGCTGTTTTTT.

The chain employs TRBV24-1 and TRBJ1-1; TRBD1 agrees at 8 bases. Germline values: CDR1 KGHDR, CDR2 SFDVKD. The CDR3 is 12 amino acids. V shed 7 bases and J 6 bases; nucleotides not matched to a gene: 3. The CDR3 DNA follows: TGTGCCACCAGGGAACAGGGGGCTGAAGCTTTCTTT. Encoded protein: CATREQGAEAFF.

The rearrangement uses TRBV2 and TRBJ1-5, with D perhaps TRBD1 (5 bases). Looked up from germline, CDR1 is SNHLY and CDR2 is FYNNEI. V dropped 6 bases and J dropped 0 bases, with 12 bases sitting between them. This CDR3 region has 15 residues. CDR3 loop: CASRPQTVSNQPQHF. CDR3 DNA: TGTGCCAGCAGGCCCCAGACAGTTAGCAATCAGCCCCAGCATTTT.

The V call is TRBV27, the J call TRBJ2-7, with 11 positions matching TRBD1. CDR1 is MNHEY, CDR2 SMNVEV, per germline (reference sequence). The junction had 6 bases not matched to a gene; V was cut back by 5 bases and J by 3 bases. There are 15 residues in the CDR3. CDR3 sequence (DNA): TGTGCCAGCAGTCCAGGACAGGGGGCTATCTACGAGCAGTACTTC. It yields the protein CASSPGQGAIYEQYF.

This chain connects TRBV7-9 to TRBJ1-1; TRBD1 agrees at 8 bases. This CDR3 comprises 14 residues. J gave up 5 bases and V 4 bases, and 6 bases lay outside the gene matches. Germline values: CDR1 SEHNR, CDR2 FQNEAQ (reference sequence). The CDR3: CASSSSGGGTEAFF. The CDR3 DNA follows: TGTGCCAGCAGCTCGTCAGGGGGCGGGACTGAAGCTTTCTTT.

This chain connects TRBV3-1 (or the pseudogene TRBV3-2) to TRBJ1-1; TRBD1 matches at 7 bases. Germline CDR1 LGHDT, CDR2 YNNKEL (reference sequence). The CDR3 is 14 residues long. V was pared by 4 bases and J by 9 bases, with 11 bases of the junction left unmatched. The CDR3 spells CASSPANRGVKAFF. The CDR3 DNA reads as TGTGCCAGCAGCCCGGCAAACAGGGGTGTAAAAGCTTTCTTT.

The chain has TRBV11-3 and TRBJ2-1; 7 nucleotides align to TRBD1. J was trimmed by 5 bases and V by 8 bases; bases with no gene match: 9. This CDR3 is built from 14 residues. The germline V gene has CDR1 SGHNT and CDR2 YENEEA. The CDR3 loop is CASARGTGDNEQFF. CDR3 coding DNA: TGTGCCAGCGCCCGCGGAACAGGGGACAATGAGCAGTTCTTC.

This chain connects TRBV11-2 to TRBJ1-3, with 7 bases that match TRBD1. Germline V gives CDR1 SGHAT, CDR2 FQNNGV. V lost 5 bases, J lost 1 base, and 5 bases stayed unmatched. This CDR3 has 15 amino acids. The CDR3 nucleotides are TGTGCCAGCAGCCCCCTGACAGGGTCTGGAAACACCATATATTTT. Its protein is CASSPLTGSGNTIYF.

This chain joins TRBV11-3 and TRBJ2-5; TRBD2 is a possible D gene (7 bases). The CDR3 consists of 15 residues. Trimming cost V 5 bases and J 0 bases, with 13 bases left between them. Looked up from germline, CDR1 is SGHNT and CDR2 is YENEEA. In DNA form, the CDR3 reads TGTGCCAGCAGCCGTCGGGGGGCGTACCAAGAGACCCAGTACTTC. Translation: CASSRRGAYQETQYF.

The chain combines TRBV24-1 with TRBJ2-7; 7 bases match TRBD1. The germline V gene encodes CDR1 KGHDR and CDR2 SFDVKD. This CDR3 has 12 residues. V was clipped by 7 bases and J by 5 bases; unmatched bases: 4. The CDR3 region has the DNA TGTGCCACCAGCTCAGACAGGGACGAGCAGTACTTC. This gives the protein CATSSDRDEQYF.

The J gene is TRBJ2-1, the V gene TRBV27; no definite D call. Germline V lookup: CDR1 MNHEY, CDR2 SMNVEV (reference sequence). The CDR3 is 16 residues long. V lost 6 bases to trimming and J lost 9 bases, with 24 bases between them. The DNA for the CDR3 is TGTGCCAGCAGGTCCGCTTTAGAGTTTCATTTTGCTGAGCAGTTCTTC. Amino acid sequence: CASRSALEFHFAEQFF.

The chain links TRBV6-5 to TRBJ1-3, with D hard to call. Trimming stripped 6 bases from V and 0 bases from J, with 9 bases between. The CDR3 contains 14 residues. Germline-derived CDR1 and CDR2 are MNHEY and SVGAGI. CDR3 DNA: TGTGCCAGCAGGGAGGGCGGCTCTGGAAACACCATATATTTT. It is translated as CASREGGSGNTIYF.